The entry below gives a single T cell receptor (beta chain) sequence along with its context. These data belong to a study of cytomegalovirus exposure and HLA in healthy donors. The primer mix had 60 Vbeta and 13 Jbeta primers. Sequencing was performed with immunoSEQ multiplex PCR; in TCRdb, only in-frame clones are kept and a portion is missing. Of about 150,000 clones in the sample, about 80% were seen once. Trimming shortened V by 7 bases and J by 6 bases, and 15 bases separated the two germline ends. The CDR3 is made up of 14 amino acids. Looked up from germline, CDR1 is SNHLY and CDR2 is FYNNEI. The TCR was taken from a man aged 35-49 years in good health and CMV-seropositive. The chain carries TRBV2 and TRBJ2-2; D might be TRBD2 (6 bases). Sequencing was carried out using PBMCs. The CDR3 region has the DNA TGTGCCAGCAATCCCCGACTAGACTCCGGGGAGCTGTTTTTT. Amino acid sequence: CASNPRLDSGELFF.